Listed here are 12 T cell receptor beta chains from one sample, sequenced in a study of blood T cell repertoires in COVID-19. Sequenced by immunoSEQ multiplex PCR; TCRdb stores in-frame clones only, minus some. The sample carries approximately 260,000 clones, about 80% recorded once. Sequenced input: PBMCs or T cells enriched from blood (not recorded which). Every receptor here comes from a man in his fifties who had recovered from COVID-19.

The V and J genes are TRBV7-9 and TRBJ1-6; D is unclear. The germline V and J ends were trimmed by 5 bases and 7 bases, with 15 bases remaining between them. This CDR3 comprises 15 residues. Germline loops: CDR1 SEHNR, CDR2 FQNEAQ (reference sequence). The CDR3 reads CASSPGVQGNSPLHF. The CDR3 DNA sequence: TGTGCCAGCAGCCCTGGAGTTCAAGGCAATTCACCCCTCCACTTT.

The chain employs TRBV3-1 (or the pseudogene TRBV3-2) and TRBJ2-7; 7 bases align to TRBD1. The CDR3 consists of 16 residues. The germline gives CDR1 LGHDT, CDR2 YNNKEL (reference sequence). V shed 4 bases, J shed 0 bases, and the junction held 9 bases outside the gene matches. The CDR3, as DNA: TGTGCCAGCAGCCCAAAGCGGACAGGAATCTCCTACGAGCAGTACTTC. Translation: CASSPKRTGISYEQYF.

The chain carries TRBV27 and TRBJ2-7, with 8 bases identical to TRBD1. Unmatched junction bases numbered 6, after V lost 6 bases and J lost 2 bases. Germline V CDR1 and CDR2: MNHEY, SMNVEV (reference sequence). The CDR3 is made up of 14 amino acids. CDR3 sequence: CASSRQGFPYEQYF. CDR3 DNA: TGTGCCAGCAGCCGACAGGGGTTCCCCTACGAGCAGTACTTC.

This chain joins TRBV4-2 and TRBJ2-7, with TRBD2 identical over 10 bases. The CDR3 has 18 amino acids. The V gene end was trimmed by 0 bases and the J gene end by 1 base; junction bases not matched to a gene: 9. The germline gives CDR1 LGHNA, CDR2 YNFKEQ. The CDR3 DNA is TGTGCCAGCAGCCAAGATGGGCCGCGGACTAGCGGATCCTACGAGCAGTACTTC. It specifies CASSQDGPRTSGSYEQYF.

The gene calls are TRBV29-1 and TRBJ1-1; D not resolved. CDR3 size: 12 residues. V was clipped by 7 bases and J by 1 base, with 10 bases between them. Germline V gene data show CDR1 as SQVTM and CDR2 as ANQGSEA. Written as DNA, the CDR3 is TGCAGCGGCCGGTTCACGAACACTGAAGCTTTCTTT. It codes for CSGRFTNTEAFF.

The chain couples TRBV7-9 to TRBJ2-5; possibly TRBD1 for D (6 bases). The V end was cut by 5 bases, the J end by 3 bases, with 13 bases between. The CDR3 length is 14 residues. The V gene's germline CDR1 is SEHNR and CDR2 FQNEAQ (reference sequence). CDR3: CASSLQGLKETQYF. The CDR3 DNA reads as TGTGCCAGCAGCCTACAGGGTTTGAAAGAGACCCAGTACTTC.

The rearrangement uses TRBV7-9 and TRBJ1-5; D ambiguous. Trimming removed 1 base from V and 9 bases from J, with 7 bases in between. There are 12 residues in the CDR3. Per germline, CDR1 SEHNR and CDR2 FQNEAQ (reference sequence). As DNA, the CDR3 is TGTGCCAGCAGCTTAGATTCCGGGCCCCAGCATTTT. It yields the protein CASSLDSGPQHF.

Here the CDR3 reads CASSLVKGDEKLFF. The CDR3, as DNA: TGCGCCAGCAGCTTGGTCAAGGGGGACGAAAAACTGTTTTTT. This chain joins TRBV5-1 and TRBJ1-4; perhaps TRBD1 as D (6 bases). This CDR3 has 14 amino acids. CDR1 is SGHRS and CDR2 is YFSETQ in the germline V gene. V was trimmed by 0 bases and J by 8 bases, leaving 11 bases between them.

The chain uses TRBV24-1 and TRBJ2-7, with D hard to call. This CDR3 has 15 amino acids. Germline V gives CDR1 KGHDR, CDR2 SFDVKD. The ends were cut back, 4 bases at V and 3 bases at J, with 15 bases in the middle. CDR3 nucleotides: TGTGCCACCAGTGACCCCACGGCGGTCCGCTACGAGCAGTACTTC. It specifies CATSDPTAVRYEQYF.

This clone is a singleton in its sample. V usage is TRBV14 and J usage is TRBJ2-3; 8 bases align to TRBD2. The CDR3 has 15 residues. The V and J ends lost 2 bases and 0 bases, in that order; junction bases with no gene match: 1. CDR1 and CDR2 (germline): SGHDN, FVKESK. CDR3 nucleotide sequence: TGTGCCAGCAGCCAACCGGGAGGGAGCACAGATACGCAGTATTTT. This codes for CASSQPGGSTDTQYF.

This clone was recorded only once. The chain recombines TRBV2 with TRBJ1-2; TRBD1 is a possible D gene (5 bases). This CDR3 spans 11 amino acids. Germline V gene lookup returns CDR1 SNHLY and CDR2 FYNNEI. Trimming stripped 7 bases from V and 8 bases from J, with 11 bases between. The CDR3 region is CASTGVGGYTF. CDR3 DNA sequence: TGTGCCAGCACGGGGGTTGGGGGCTACACCTTC.

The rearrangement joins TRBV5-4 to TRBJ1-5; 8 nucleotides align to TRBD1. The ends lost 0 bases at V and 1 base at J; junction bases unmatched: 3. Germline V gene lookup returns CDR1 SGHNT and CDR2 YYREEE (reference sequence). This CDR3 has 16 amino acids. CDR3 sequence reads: CASSLGGQGSNQPQHF. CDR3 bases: TGTGCCAGCAGCTTGGGAGGACAGGGCAGCAATCAGCCCCAGCATTTT. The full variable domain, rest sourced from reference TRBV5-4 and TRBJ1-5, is ETGVTQSPTHLIKTRGQQVTLRCSSQSGHNTVSWYQQALGQGPQFIFQYYREEENGRGNFPPRFSGLQFPNYSSELNVNALELDDSALYLCASSLGGQGSNQPQHFGDGTRLSIL.